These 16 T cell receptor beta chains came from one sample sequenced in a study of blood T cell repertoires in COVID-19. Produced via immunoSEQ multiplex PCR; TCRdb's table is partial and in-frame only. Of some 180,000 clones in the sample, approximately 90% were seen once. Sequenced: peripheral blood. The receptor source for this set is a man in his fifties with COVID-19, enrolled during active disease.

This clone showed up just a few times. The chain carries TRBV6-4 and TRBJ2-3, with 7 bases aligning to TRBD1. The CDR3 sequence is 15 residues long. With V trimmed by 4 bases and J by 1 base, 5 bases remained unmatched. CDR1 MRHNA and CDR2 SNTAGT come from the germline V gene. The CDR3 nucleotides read TGTGCCAGCAGTGCGGACAGGCTTCGCACAGATACGCAGTATTTT. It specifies CASSADRLRTDTQYF.

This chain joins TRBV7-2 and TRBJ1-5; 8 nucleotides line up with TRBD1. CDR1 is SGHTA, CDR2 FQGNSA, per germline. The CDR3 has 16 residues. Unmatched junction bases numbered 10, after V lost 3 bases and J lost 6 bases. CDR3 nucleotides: TGTGCCAGCAGCTTCGCCGGGACAGGTGCTTTTCAGCCCCAGCATTTT. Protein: CASSFAGTGAFQPQHF. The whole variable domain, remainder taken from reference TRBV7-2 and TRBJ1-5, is GAGVSQSPSNKVTEKGKDVELRCDPISGHTALYWYRQSLGQGLEFLIYFQGNSAPDKSGLPSDRFSAERTGGSVSTLTIQRTQQEDSAVYLCASSFAGTGAFQPQHFGDGTRLSIL.

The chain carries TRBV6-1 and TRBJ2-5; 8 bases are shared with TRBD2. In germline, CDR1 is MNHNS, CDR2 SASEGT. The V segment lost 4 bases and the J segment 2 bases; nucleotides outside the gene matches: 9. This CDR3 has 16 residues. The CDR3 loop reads CASSVLAGGPQETQYF. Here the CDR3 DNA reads TGTGCCAGCAGTGTTCTGGCGGGAGGACCACAAGAGACCCAGTACTTC.

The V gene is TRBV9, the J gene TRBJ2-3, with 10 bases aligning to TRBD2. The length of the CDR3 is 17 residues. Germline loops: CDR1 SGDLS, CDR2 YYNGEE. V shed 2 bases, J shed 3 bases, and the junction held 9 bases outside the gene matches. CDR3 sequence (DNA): TGTGCCAGCAGCGTCACCCAGCGGGGGGGTTTAACAGATACGCAGTATTTT. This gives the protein CASSVTQRGGLTDTQYF.

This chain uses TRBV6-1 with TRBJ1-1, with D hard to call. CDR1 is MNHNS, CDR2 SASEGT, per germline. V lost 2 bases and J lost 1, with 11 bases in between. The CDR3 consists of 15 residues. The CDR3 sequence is CASSEYIGRNTEAFF. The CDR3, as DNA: TGTGCCAGCAGTGAATATATCGGGAGGAACACTGAAGCTTTCTTT.

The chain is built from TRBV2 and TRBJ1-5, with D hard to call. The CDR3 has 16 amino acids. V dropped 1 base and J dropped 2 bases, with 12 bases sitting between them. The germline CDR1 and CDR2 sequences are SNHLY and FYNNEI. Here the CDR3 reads CASSEGGRLGNQPQHF. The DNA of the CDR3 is TGTGCCAGCAGTGAAGGCGGAAGATTGGGCAATCAGCCCCAGCATTTT.

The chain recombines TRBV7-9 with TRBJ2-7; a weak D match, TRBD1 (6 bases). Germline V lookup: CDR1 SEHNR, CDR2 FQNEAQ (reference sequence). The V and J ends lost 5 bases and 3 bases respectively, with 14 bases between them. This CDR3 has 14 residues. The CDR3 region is CASSLGQPGYEQYF. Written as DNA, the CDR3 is TGTGCCAGCAGCCTCGGACAGCCTGGCTACGAGCAGTACTTC.

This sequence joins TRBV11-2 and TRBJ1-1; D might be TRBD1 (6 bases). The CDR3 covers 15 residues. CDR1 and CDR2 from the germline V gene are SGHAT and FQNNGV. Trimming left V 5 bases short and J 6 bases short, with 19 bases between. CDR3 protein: CASSLEWGGLSEAFF. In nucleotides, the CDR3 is TGTGCCAGCAGCCTCGAATGGGGGGGCTTGTCTGAAGCTTTCTTT.

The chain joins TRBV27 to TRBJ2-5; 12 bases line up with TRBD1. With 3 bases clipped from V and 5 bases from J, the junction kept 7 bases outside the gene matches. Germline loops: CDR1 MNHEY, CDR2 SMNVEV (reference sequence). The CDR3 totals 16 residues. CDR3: CASSFSGTGGRETQYF. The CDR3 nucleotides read TGTGCCAGCAGTTTCTCCGGGACAGGGGGCAGGGAGACCCAGTACTTC.

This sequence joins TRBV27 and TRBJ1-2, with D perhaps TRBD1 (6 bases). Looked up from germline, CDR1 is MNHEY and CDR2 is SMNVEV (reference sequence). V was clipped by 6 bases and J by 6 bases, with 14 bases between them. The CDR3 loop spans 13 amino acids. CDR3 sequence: CASSWAQGNGYTF. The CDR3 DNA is TGTGCCAGCAGCTGGGCCCAGGGGAATGGCTACACCTTC.

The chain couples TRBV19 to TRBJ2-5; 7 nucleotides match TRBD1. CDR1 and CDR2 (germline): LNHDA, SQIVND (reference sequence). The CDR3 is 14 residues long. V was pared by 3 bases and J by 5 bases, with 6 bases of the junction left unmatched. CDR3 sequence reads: CASSITQGSETQYF. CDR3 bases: TGTGCCAGTAGTATTACACAGGGGTCCGAGACCCAGTACTTC.

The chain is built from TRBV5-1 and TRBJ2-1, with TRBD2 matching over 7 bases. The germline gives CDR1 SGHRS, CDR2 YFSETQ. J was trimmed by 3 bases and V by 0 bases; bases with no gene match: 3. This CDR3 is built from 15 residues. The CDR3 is CASSLGGEGYNEQFF. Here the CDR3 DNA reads TGCGCCAGCAGCTTGGGCGGGGAGGGCTACAATGAGCAGTTCTTC.

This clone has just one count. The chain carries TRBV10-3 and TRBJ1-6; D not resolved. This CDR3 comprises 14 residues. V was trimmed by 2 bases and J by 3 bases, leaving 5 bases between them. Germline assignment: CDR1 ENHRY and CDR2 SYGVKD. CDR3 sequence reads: CAISEVSYNSPLHF. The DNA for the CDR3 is TGTGCCATCAGTGAGGTCAGCTATAATTCACCCCTCCACTTT.

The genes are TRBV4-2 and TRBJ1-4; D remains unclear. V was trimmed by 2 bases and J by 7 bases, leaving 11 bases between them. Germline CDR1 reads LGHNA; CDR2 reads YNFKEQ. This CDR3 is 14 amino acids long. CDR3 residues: CASSQKIEVEKLFF. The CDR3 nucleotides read TGTGCCAGCAGCCAAAAGATAGAAGTTGAAAAACTGTTTTTT.

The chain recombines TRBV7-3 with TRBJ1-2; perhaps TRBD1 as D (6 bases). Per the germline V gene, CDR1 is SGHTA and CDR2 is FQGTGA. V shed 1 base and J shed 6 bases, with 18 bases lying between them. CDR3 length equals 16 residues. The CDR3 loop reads CASSLMDRDRTDGYTF. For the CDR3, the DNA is TGTGCCAGCAGCTTAATGGACAGAGACCGTACAGATGGCTACACCTTC. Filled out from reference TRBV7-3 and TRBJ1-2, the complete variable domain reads GAGVSQTPSNKVTEKGKYVELRCDPISGHTALYWYRQSLGQGPEFLIYFQGTGAADDSGLPNDRFFAVRPEGSVSTLKIQRTERGDSAVYLCASSLMDRDRTDGYTFGSGTRLTVV.

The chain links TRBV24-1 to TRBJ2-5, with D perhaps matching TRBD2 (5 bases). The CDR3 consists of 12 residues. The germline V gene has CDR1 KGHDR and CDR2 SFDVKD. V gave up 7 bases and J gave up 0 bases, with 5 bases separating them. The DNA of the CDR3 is TGTGCCACCAGGGGAGACCAAGAGACCCAGTACTTC. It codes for CATRGDQETQYF.